These 29 T cell receptor beta chains were all obtained from the same sample, sequenced in a study of OX40 agonist ivuxolimab in advanced cancers. Here immunoSEQ multiplex PCR was the method, and the copy in TCRdb shows in-frame clones only, minus some. Of around 100,000 clones in the sample, about 88% were seen once. This specimen consisted of CD4+ or CD8+ T cells sorted from blood, obtained in a trial of the OX40 agonist ivuxolimab. The receptors derive from an adult with an advanced solid tumor such as melanoma, head and neck, liver or kidney cancer.

The rearrangement joins TRBV4-1 to TRBJ1-4; D possibly corresponds to TRBD1 (5 bases). V lost 4 bases, J lost 1 base, and 19 bases lay in between. The CDR3 has 18 amino acids. Germline loops: CDR1 MGHRA, CDR2 YSYEKL. CDR3 in DNA: TGCGCCAGCAGCCTCCGGGACTCCCGACTCGTAACTAATGAAAAACTGTTTTTT. Translating gives CASSLRDSRLVTNEKLFF.

This chain links TRBV10-3 with TRBJ2-7; 8 bases are a match to TRBD1. Per the germline V gene, CDR1 is ENHRY and CDR2 is SYGVKD. After removal of 10 bases from V and 4 bases from J, the junction contained 12 bases not matched to a gene. The CDR3 is 14 amino acids. CDR3 bases: TGTGCCACTTCAGAGACAGGGGTGAAATACGAGCAGTACTTC. This translates into CATSETGVKYEQYF.

V is TRBV5-1 and J is TRBJ2-4; possibly TRBD1 or TRBD2 for D (7 bases each). The germline CDR1 and CDR2 sequences are SGHRS and YFSETQ. V was trimmed by 0 bases and J by 1 base, leaving 20 bases between them. CDR3 length: 19 residues. CDR3: CASSLAAGDSLIAKNIQYF. As DNA, the CDR3 is TGCGCCAGCAGCTTGGCCGCGGGGGACAGCTTAATTGCCAAAAACATTCAGTACTTC.

The chain employs TRBV9 and TRBJ1-5; 12 bases agree with TRBD1. The trim removed 0 bases at V and 7 bases at J, leaving 11 bases unmatched. The CDR3 covers 18 residues. CDR1 SGDLS and CDR2 YYNGEE come from the germline V gene. The CDR3 DNA sequence: TGTGCCAGCAGCGTAGTTTCAAGGGACAGGGGGCTCGGACAGCCCCAGCATTTT. It yields the protein CASSVVSRDRGLGQPQHF.

This chain uses TRBV10-3 with TRBJ2-1, with 13 bases aligning to TRBD2. Looked up from germline, CDR1 is ENHRY and CDR2 is SYGVKD. There are 17 residues in the CDR3. The trim removed 3 bases at V and 4 bases at J, leaving 6 bases unmatched. The CDR3 protein is CAISDGLAGAFYNEQFF. CDR3 coding DNA: TGTGCCATCAGTGACGGACTAGCGGGGGCCTTTTACAATGAGCAGTTCTTC.

The chain couples TRBV5-1 to TRBJ1-3, with a possible D match to TRBD1 (5 bases). The ends were cut back, 1 base at V and 1 base at J, with 9 bases in the middle. CDR3 length: 15 residues. Germline-derived CDR1 and CDR2 are SGHRS and YFSETQ. CDR3 amino acids: CASSLRAGSGNTIYF. The CDR3 region has the DNA TGCGCCAGCAGCTTGAGGGCAGGGTCTGGAAACACCATATATTTT.

This clone was detected only once. The chain recombines TRBV7-9 with TRBJ2-4; D not resolved. The CDR3 extends over 11 amino acids. The ends were cut back, 3 bases at V and 5 bases at J, with 2 bases in the middle. Germline CDR1 SEHNR, CDR2 FQNEAQ (reference sequence). In nucleotides, the CDR3 is TGTGCCAGCAGCTTGGAAAACATTCAGTACTTC. Its translation is CASSLENIQYF.

The V gene is TRBV7-9, the J gene TRBJ2-7; weak D call: TRBD2 (5 bases). Trimming shortened V by 2 bases and J by 4 bases, and 9 bases separated the two germline ends. The CDR3 is 13 residues long. The germline V gene encodes CDR1 SEHNR and CDR2 FQNEAQ (reference sequence). The CDR3 bases are TGTGCCAGCAGCTTAAGTACGGGGTACGAGCAGTACTTC. Translating gives CASSLSTGYEQYF. The variable domain in full, completed from reference TRBV7-9 and TRBJ2-7, reads DTGVSQNPRHKITKRGQNVTFRCDPISEHNRLYWYRQTLGQGPEFLTYFQNEAQLEKSRLLSDRFSAERPKGSFSTLEIQRTEQGDSAMYLCASSLSTGYEQYFGPGTRLTVT.

The chain couples TRBV7-9 to TRBJ1-1; 7 positions match TRBD1. With 1 base clipped from V and 10 bases from J, the junction kept 0 bases outside the gene matches. Germline V gene lookup returns CDR1 SEHNR and CDR2 FQNEAQ (reference sequence). This CDR3 has 11 residues. The CDR3 reads CASSLGQGAFF. CDR3 coding DNA: TGTGCCAGCAGCTTAGGACAGGGAGCTTTCTTT.

The rearrangement links TRBV7-8 to TRBJ1-6, with 9 bases identical to TRBD1. Trimming took 5 bases from V and 7 from J; bases not matched to a gene: 9. Looked up from germline, CDR1 is SGHVS and CDR2 is FQNEAQ. The CDR3 covers 16 residues. The CDR3 nucleotides are TGTGCCAGCAGCACCGGGACAGGGATGGGAAATTCACCCCTCCACTTT. Protein product: CASSTGTGMGNSPLHF.

The CDR3 loop reads CAWSAGQGREKLFF. The CDR3, as DNA: TGTGCCTGGAGTGCGGGACAGGGCCGGGAAAAACTGTTTTTT. The genes are TRBV30 and TRBJ1-4, with TRBD1 matching over 9 bases. CDR1 and CDR2 (germline): GTSNPN, SVGIG (reference sequence). This CDR3 region has 14 residues. The J segment lost 8 bases and the V segment lost 1 base, leaving 5 bases of the junction unmatched.

This sequence joins TRBV6-5 and TRBJ1-1, with D tentatively TRBD1 (5 bases). Trimming removed 4 bases at V and 0 bases at J, with 9 bases between. The germline V gene encodes CDR1 MNHEY and CDR2 SVGAGI. This CDR3 region has 14 residues. The CDR3 protein is CASSLQGMNTEAFF. CDR3 DNA: TGTGCCAGCAGTTTGCAGGGCATGAACACTGAAGCTTTCTTT.

CDR3 coding DNA: TGTGCCAGTTCGAAACCCGGGACAGGGACCTACGAGCAGTACTTC. It yields the protein CASSKPGTGTYEQYF. V and J are TRBV19 and TRBJ2-7; 9 bases fit TRBD1. The CDR3 contains 15 residues. CDR1 LNHDA and CDR2 SQIVND come from the germline V gene (reference sequence). J was trimmed by 2 bases and V by 8 bases; bases with no gene match: 10.

This sequence joins TRBV19 and TRBJ1-1, with a possible D match to TRBD1 (6 bases). The CDR3 is made up of 14 amino acids. V lost 3 bases and J 10 bases, leaving 18 bases between the germline ends. The germline V gene has CDR1 LNHDA and CDR2 SQIVND (reference sequence). CDR3 DNA sequence: TGTGCCAGTAGTATTTCTCCGGGGGGCCGCGTAGCTTTCTTT. This codes for CASSISPGGRVAFF.

This sequence joins TRBV4-2 and TRBJ2-5; the D gene is possibly TRBD2 (6 bases). The V gene's germline CDR1 is LGHNA and CDR2 YNFKEQ. V was cut by 1 base and J by 14 bases, with 20 bases left in between. The CDR3 has 14 residues. In nucleotides, the CDR3 is TGTGCCAGCAGCCAAGGGGACGCCGGGACTCCCTCCTACTTC. Amino acid sequence: CASSQGDAGTPSYF.

The gene calls are TRBV5-1 and TRBJ2-5; possibly TRBD1 or TRBD2 for D (5 bases each). Trimming took 7 bases from V and 4 from J, leaving 17 bases between them. The CDR3 is 14 residues long. Germline V gene sequence: CDR1 SGHRS, CDR2 YFSETQ. The CDR3 is CASGIMGVGETQYF. Here the CDR3 DNA reads TGCGCCAGCGGGATTATGGGGGTTGGAGAGACCCAGTACTTC.

This chain joins TRBV11-2 and TRBJ2-7; D not resolved. The CDR3 contains 15 residues. Trimming shortened V by 0 bases and J by 2 bases, and 11 bases separated the two germline ends. Looked up from germline, CDR1 is SGHAT and CDR2 is FQNNGV. CDR3 sequence (DNA): TGTGCCAGCAGCTTAGATCTCGGAAGAACCTACGAGCAGTACTTC. It is translated as CASSLDLGRTYEQYF.

This clone was observed a handful of times. The genes are TRBV2 and TRBJ1-4; possibly TRBD1 for D (6 bases). The germline V and J ends were trimmed by 6 bases and 5 bases, with 16 bases remaining between them. The CDR3 extends over 15 amino acids. Looked up from germline, CDR1 is SNHLY and CDR2 is FYNNEI. This CDR3 is CASSASRGGNEKLFF. The DNA for the CDR3 is TGTGCCAGCAGCGCATCCAGGGGTGGAAATGAAAAACTGTTTTTT.

Points on this clone: Other DNA sequences within the sample encode an identical CDR3. The chain employs TRBV9 and TRBJ2-5; D not certain. The CDR3 loop spans 14 amino acids. Trimming took off 0 bases at V and 1 base at J, with 7 bases between the two ends. The germline V gene has CDR1 SGDLS and CDR2 YYNGEE. In nucleotides, the CDR3 is TGTGCCAGCAGCGTAGGGTTAGCCCAAGAGACCCAGTACTTC. Protein product: CASSVGLAQETQYF. Together with reference TRBV9 and TRBJ2-5, the CDR3 gives the full variable domain: DSGVTQTPKHLITATGQRVTLRCSPRSGDLSVYWYQQSLDQGLQFLIQYYNGEERAKGNILERFSAQQFPDLHSELNLSSLELGDSALYFCASSVGLAQETQYFGPGTRLLVL.

The chain recombines TRBV6-1 with TRBJ2-1; no reliable D call. The V gene's germline CDR1 is MNHNS and CDR2 SASEGT. CDR3 length: 13 amino acids. The V end was cut by 5 bases, the J end by 7 bases, with 12 bases between. The CDR3 nucleotides read TGTGCCAGCAGTCCATTGGTGGGAAATGAGCAGTTCTTC. This gives the protein CASSPLVGNEQFF.

J is TRBJ1-2 and V is TRBV28, with D unresolved. From germline, CDR1 is MDHEN and CDR2 SYDVKM. CDR3 length equals 12 residues. V was cut by 7 bases and J by 0 bases, with 6 bases left in between. CDR3 DNA: TGTGCCAGCAAGGAGTCTAACTATGGCTACACCTTC. It encodes CASKESNYGYTF.

About this clone itself: The sample has other DNA sequences that encode this CDR3 too. This chain uses TRBV4-1 with TRBJ1-2; the D is unclear. Germline values: CDR1 MGHRA, CDR2 YSYEKL. The CDR3 is 14 residues long. Trimming shortened V by 1 base and J by 2 bases, and 8 bases separated the two germline ends. The CDR3 reads CASSQGTGNYGYTF. DNA of the CDR3: TGCGCCAGCAGCCAAGGGACCGGGAACTATGGCTACACCTTC.

The chain employs TRBV11-1 and TRBJ2-5, with D uncertain. The CDR3 is made up of 13 amino acids. V gave up 5 bases and J gave up 2 bases, with 9 bases separating them. Germline V gene sequence: CDR1 SGHAT, CDR2 FQDESV (reference sequence). The CDR3 protein is CASSRNGQETQYF. As DNA, the CDR3 is TGTGCCAGCAGCCGAAACGGGCAAGAGACCCAGTACTTC. Filled out from reference TRBV11-1 and TRBJ2-5, the complete variable domain reads EAEVAQSPRYKITEKSQAVAFWCDPISGHATLYWYRQILGQGPELLVQFQDESVVDDSQLPKDRFSAERLKGVDSTLKIQPAELGDSAMYLCASSRNGQETQYFGPGTRLLVL.

CDR3 DNA sequence: TGTGCCAGCAGTGAGACGAGAGGGGCAGGAAACACCATATATTTT. It encodes CASSETRGAGNTIYF. This chain uses TRBV25-1 with TRBJ1-3; possible D gene TRBD1, 5 bases. CDR3 length: 15 residues. V lost 3 bases to trimming and J lost 4 bases, with 13 bases between them. Per the germline V gene, CDR1 is MGHDK and CDR2 is SYGVNS.

The rearrangement uses TRBV5-4 and TRBJ1-1; D uncertain. Per the germline V gene, CDR1 is SGHNT and CDR2 is YYREEE (reference sequence). This CDR3 region has 14 residues. Trimming shortened V by 0 bases and J by 1 base, and 7 bases separated the two germline ends. The CDR3 loop is CASSLEWANTEAFF. CDR3 nucleotides: TGTGCCAGCAGCTTGGAGTGGGCGAACACTGAAGCTTTCTTT. Looking up the rest from reference TRBV5-4 and TRBJ1-1 gives the full variable domain: ETGVTQSPTHLIKTRGQQVTLRCSSQSGHNTVSWYQQALGQGPQFIFQYYREEENGRGNFPPRFSGLQFPNYSSELNVNALELDDSALYLCASSLEWANTEAFFGQGTRLTVV.

V is TRBV6-1 and J is TRBJ2-5; no clear D gene. Trimming cost V 5 bases and J 5 bases, with 9 bases left between them. Germline CDR1 and CDR2: MNHNS and SASEGT. The CDR3 has 12 residues. For the CDR3, the DNA is TGTGCCAGCAGTACAAGGTCGGAGACCCAGTACTTC. This codes for CASSTRSETQYF.

The rearrangement uses TRBV5-4 and TRBJ2-7, with a weak D call TRBD2 (6 bases). This CDR3 comprises 14 residues. Germline lookup yields CDR1 SGHNT and CDR2 YYREEE (reference sequence). V lost 3 bases to trimming and J lost 0 bases, with 10 bases between them. DNA of the CDR3: TGTGCCAGCAGCTCGACTAGGAGCTCCTACGAGCAGTACTTC. As protein: CASSSTRSSYEQYF.

V and J are TRBV2 and TRBJ1-4; 9 positions agree with TRBD1. This CDR3 spans 14 amino acids. V trimming: 6 bases; J trimming: 11 bases; junction bases outside the gene matches: 10. Germline CDR1 SNHLY, CDR2 FYNNEI. This CDR3 reads CASRAGTGSDKLFF. In DNA form, the CDR3 reads TGTGCCAGCAGGGCGGGGACAGGGTCGGACAAACTGTTTTTT. The full variable domain, rest sourced from reference TRBV2 and TRBJ1-4, is EPEVTQTPSHQVTQMGQEVILRCVPISNHLYFYWYRQILGQKVEFLVSFYNNEISEKSEIFDDQFSVERPDGSNFTLKIRSTKLEDSAMYFCASRAGTGSDKLFFGSGTQLSVL.

The chain uses TRBV28 and TRBJ1-2; D not resolved. Looked up from germline, CDR1 is MDHEN and CDR2 is SYDVKM. Trimming stripped 3 bases from V and 6 bases from J, with 8 bases between. The CDR3 is 12 residues long. The CDR3 DNA is TGTGCCAGCAGTTTGAAATATGATGGCTACACCTTC. Translated, it gives CASSLKYDGYTF.